Listed here are 27 T cell receptor beta chains from one sample, sequenced in a study of T cell responses to AZD1222 COVID-19 vaccine. Clones were read by immunoSEQ multiplex PCR, and TCRdb kept only the in-frame ones, dropping some. Of over 110,000 clones in the sample, about 92% are singletons; the top ten hold approximately 5%. This specimen was peripheral blood, taken on day 0 of AZD1222 vaccination. These receptor sequences come from an adult in good health.

This chain joins TRBV6-5 and TRBJ1-3, with 7 nucleotides matching TRBD1. Germline V gives CDR1 MNHEY, CDR2 SVGAGI. This CDR3 has 15 amino acids. The trim removed 6 bases at V and 4 bases at J, leaving 9 bases unmatched. The CDR3 DNA follows: TGTGCCAGCAGCCGACAGGGAGCGGGAGGAAACACCATATATTTT. This translates into CASSRQGAGGNTIYF.

The rearrangement joins TRBV30 to TRBJ2-1; D remains unclear. The CDR3 contains 15 residues. The V gene lost 1 base and the J gene lost 0 bases, with 10 bases spanning the gap. Germline values: CDR1 GTSNPN, CDR2 SVGIG (reference sequence). The CDR3 DNA sequence: TGTGCCTGGAGTGGGGAAGTCCTCTCCTACAATGAGCAGTTCTTC. This gives the protein CAWSGEVLSYNEQFF.

The chain joins TRBV5-4 to TRBJ1-2, with D uncertain. V was pared by 4 bases and J by 6 bases, with 16 bases between. Per the germline V gene, CDR1 is SGHNT and CDR2 is YYREEE (reference sequence). The CDR3 totals 14 residues. The CDR3 DNA reads TGTGCCAGCAGCCCCCCATACAGTCGGAATGGCTACACCTTC. Amino acid sequence: CASSPPYSRNGYTF.

This chain links TRBV5-6 with TRBJ2-2; 7 bases align to TRBD2. The J segment lost 0 bases and the V segment lost 6 bases, leaving 5 bases of the junction unmatched. The germline V gene has CDR1 SGHDT and CDR2 YYEEEE. The CDR3 spans 15 residues. CDR3 nucleotides: TGTGCCAGCAAACAAAGCGGGACGAACACCGGGGAGCTGTTTTTT. Translating gives CASKQSGTNTGELFF.

This clone was observed a single time. The chain employs TRBV18 and TRBJ2-2; D is possibly TRBD2 (6 bases). Germline loops: CDR1 KGHSH, CDR2 LQKENI. V was cut by 3 bases and J by 5 bases, with 22 bases left in between. This CDR3 is built from 18 residues. The CDR3 region is CASSPSRAGTGGTGELFF. In DNA, the CDR3 is TGTGCCAGCTCACCTTCTCGGGCGGGGACCGGCGGTACCGGGGAGCTGTTTTTT. The entire variable domain, with the rest obtained from reference TRBV18 and TRBJ2-2, is as follows: NAGVMQNPRHLVRRRGQEARLRCSPMKGHSHVYWYRQLPEEGLKFMVYLQKENIIDESGMPKERFSAEFPKEGPSILRIQQVVRGDSAAYFCASSPSRAGTGGTGELFFGEGSRLTVL.

The gene calls are TRBV15 and TRBJ2-5; D gene uncertain. Germline CDR1 is LNHNV and CDR2 is YYDKDF (reference sequence). V was cut by 3 bases and J by 7 bases, with 18 bases left in between. This CDR3 spans 15 amino acids. The CDR3 region is CATSRDRARGATQYF. The CDR3 DNA reads TGTGCCACCAGCAGGGATCGCGCGCGAGGAGCGACCCAGTACTTC.

A remark on this clone: An end of the junction differs from the germline gene, which may be a read error. This chain links TRBV19 with TRBJ1-5, with a tentative D call TRBD1 (5 bases). The CDR3 covers 14 residues. From germline, CDR1 is LNHDA and CDR2 SQIVND (reference sequence). CDR3 region: CASRIGRGDQPQHF. The CDR3, as DNA: TGTGCCAGTAGGATAGGGCGAGGGGATCAGCCCCAGCATTTT.

The rearrangement links TRBV29-1 to TRBJ2-1, with 11 bases matching TRBD2. CDR1 is SQVTM and CDR2 is ANQGSEA in the germline V gene. This CDR3 comprises 19 residues. V shed 0 bases, J shed 6 bases, and the junction held 16 bases outside the gene matches. The CDR3 DNA reads as TGCAGCGTTGAAGAGGTCCCTAGCGGGGGGCAGTGGGTATCCAATGAGCAGTTCTTC. Amino acids: CSVEEVPSGGQWVSNEQFF.

The chain recombines TRBV15 with TRBJ2-5, with unresolved D. Germline V gene data show CDR1 as LNHNV and CDR2 as YYDKDF (reference sequence). CDR3 size: 12 residues. Trimming cost V 0 bases and J 11 bases, with 10 bases left between them. CDR3: CATSRDYGLQYF. The CDR3 region has the DNA TGTGCCACCAGCAGAGATTATGGTTTACAGTACTTC.

The chain couples TRBV30 to TRBJ1-3, with unresolved D. V dropped 3 bases and J dropped 1 base, with 4 bases sitting between them. Germline CDR1 reads GTSNPN; CDR2 reads SVGIG (reference sequence). The CDR3 consists of 12 residues. The CDR3 nucleotides read TGTGCCTGGAGGAATTCTGGAAACACCATATATTTT. It translates to CAWRNSGNTIYF.

This clone is a singleton in its sample. The rearrangement joins TRBV18 to TRBJ2-3; D gene ambiguous. The CDR3 is made up of 16 amino acids. CDR1 and CDR2 (germline): KGHSH, LQKENI. Trimming pared 1 base from V and 0 bases from J, leaving 11 bases between. CDR3 coding DNA: TGTGCCAGCTCACCACTCCCGGGTACTAGCACAGATACGCAGTATTTT. The encoded protein is CASSPLPGTSTDTQYF.

The genes are TRBV7-6 and TRBJ2-1; D not certain. V gave up 8 bases and J gave up 6 bases, with 20 bases separating them. CDR1 is SGHVS, CDR2 FNYEAQ, per germline. The CDR3 sequence is 15 residues long. The CDR3: CASLERPGWGNEQFF. The CDR3 DNA reads TGTGCCAGCCTCGAAAGGCCCGGATGGGGCAATGAGCAGTTCTTC.

The chain is built from TRBV4-3 and TRBJ1-3; D unclear. Deletions cut 0 bases from V and 0 bases from J, with 9 bases between. Germline-derived CDR1 and CDR2 are LGHNA and YSLEER. The CDR3 runs to 16 residues. CDR3 nucleotides: TGCGCCAGCAGCCAAGAGGTGTACAGCTCTGGAAACACCATATATTTT. Protein: CASSQEVYSSGNTIYF.

CDR3: CASSSQGRGYNEQFF. CDR3 DNA: TGTGCCAGCAGCTCCCAGGGTAGGGGGTACAATGAGCAGTTCTTC. V is TRBV5-8 and J is TRBJ2-1; D might be TRBD1 (6 bases). The V gene's germline CDR1 is SGHTS and CDR2 YDEGEE. The CDR3 loop spans 15 amino acids. Trimming removed 3 bases from V and 4 bases from J, with 14 bases in between.

The sample holds a few counts of this clone. This chain's CDR3 is CASMETLTQGQPQHF. The DNA of the CDR3 is TGTGCCAGCATGGAGACCCTTACACAAGGTCAGCCCCAGCATTTT. This sequence joins TRBV28 and TRBJ1-5, with no clear D. CDR3 length: 15 amino acids. Germline V gene lookup returns CDR1 MDHEN and CDR2 SYDVKM. V lost 7 bases, J lost 6 bases, and 19 bases lay in between.

The chain has TRBV2 and TRBJ2-7; D gene unclear. The V gene lost 1 base and the J gene lost 3 bases, with 10 bases spanning the gap. CDR3 length: 14 residues. Germline CDR1 and CDR2: SNHLY and FYNNEI. CDR3 sequence (DNA): TGTGCCAGCAGTGAAGTTAACAGTAACTACGAGCAGTACTTC. As protein: CASSEVNSNYEQYF.

The chain links TRBV18 to TRBJ1-2; TRBD1 agrees at 8 bases. CDR1 is KGHSH and CDR2 is LQKENI in the germline V gene. V shed 3 bases and J 3 bases; nucleotides not matched to a gene: 6. The CDR3 loop spans 15 amino acids. CDR3 residues: CASSPGQADYYGYTF. The DNA for the CDR3 is TGTGCCAGCTCACCGGGACAGGCCGATTACTATGGCTACACCTTC.

This chain uses TRBV5-4 with TRBJ2-7; D not certain. Germline V lookup: CDR1 SGHNT, CDR2 YYREEE (reference sequence). V was trimmed by 3 bases and J by 0 bases, leaving 13 bases between them. The CDR3 spans 15 residues. CDR3 DNA sequence: TGTGCCAGCAGCTCTGGCGGCGGCGTCTCCTACGAGCAGTACTTC. Translation gives CASSSGGGVSYEQYF.

This clone was seen only once. The rearrangement links TRBV6-1 to TRBJ1-2; D is ambiguous. Germline V gives CDR1 MNHNS, CDR2 SASEGT. Trimming left V 0 bases short and J 4 bases short, with 12 bases between. The CDR3 is made up of 15 amino acids. Written as DNA, the CDR3 is TGTGCCAGCAGTGAAGCGATGCGGGTAGGCTATGGCTACACCTTC. Protein product: CASSEAMRVGYGYTF.

A remark on this clone: The CDR3 ends on some other residue instead of the conserved phenylalanine or tryptophan, so this is likely a read error. No DNA is shown, since the ends of the CDR3 on it are uncertain; the CDR3 is the one TCRdb lists. The V call is TRBV3-1 (or the pseudogene TRBV3-2), the J call TRBJ2-7. From its first to its last residue, the CDR3 has 9 amino acids. CDR1 is LGHDT and CDR2 is YNNKEL in the germline V gene (reference sequence). CDR3: CASTPDLGN.

In this sample, this clone turned up once. The V call is TRBV7-2, the J call TRBJ2-7, with 7 bases that match TRBD1. CDR1 SGHTA and CDR2 FQGNSA come from the germline V gene. V gave up 4 bases and J gave up 2 bases; unmatched junction bases: 5. This CDR3 has 14 amino acids. The CDR3 DNA sequence: TGTGCCAGCAGCTGGCCGGGACAGACCTACGAGCAGTACTTC. Amino acids: CASSWPGQTYEQYF.

The chain is built from TRBV25-1 and TRBJ2-7; D might be TRBD2 (6 bases). The V gene lost 2 bases and the J gene lost 6 bases, with 8 bases spanning the gap. Per germline, CDR1 MGHDK and CDR2 SYGVNS. The CDR3 extends over 12 amino acids. CDR3 sequence (DNA): TGTGCCAGCAGTGAAGCGGGGAGCGAGCAGTACTTC. Its protein is CASSEAGSEQYF.

The chain has TRBV19 and TRBJ2-3; D is perhaps TRBD1 (5 bases). The CDR3 covers 12 residues. V shed 4 bases and J shed 8 bases, with 10 bases lying between them. Germline V gives CDR1 LNHDA, CDR2 SQIVND (reference sequence). The CDR3 here is CASSKGWGTQYF. In DNA form, the CDR3 reads TGTGCCAGTAGTAAGGGGTGGGGTACGCAGTATTTT.

In DNA, the CDR3 is TGTGCCAGTAGTCCCATCCGGACAGCCTACGAGCAGTACTTC. This gives the protein CASSPIRTAYEQYF. The chain uses TRBV19 and TRBJ2-7; possible D gene TRBD1, 6 bases. Germline assignment: CDR1 LNHDA and CDR2 SQIVND (reference sequence). The CDR3 totals 14 residues. Trimming removed 5 bases at V and 2 bases at J, with 13 bases between.

This chain joins TRBV12-3 or TRBV12-4 and TRBJ1-6; the D is unclear. V was trimmed by 4 bases and J by 10 bases, leaving 11 bases between them. There are 13 residues in the CDR3. CDR3 amino acids: CASSYLGSSPLHF. The CDR3 DNA sequence: TGTGCCAGCAGTTACCTAGGTTCGTCACCCCTCCACTTT.

The J gene is TRBJ1-5, the V gene TRBV2; D ambiguous. The length of the CDR3 is 15 residues. Germline V gives CDR1 SNHLY, CDR2 FYNNEI. V was shortened by 5 bases and J by 3 bases, with 14 bases between the two germline ends. CDR3 sequence reads: CASSPKGGLNQPQHF. The CDR3 nucleotides are TGTGCCAGCAGTCCTAAAGGAGGCCTCAATCAGCCCCAGCATTTT.

In this sample, this clone turned up once. The genes are TRBV7-2 and TRBJ2-3, with 7 bases lining up with TRBD1. V gave up 5 bases and J gave up 2 bases; unmatched junction bases: 4. CDR1 and CDR2 (germline): SGHTA, FQGNSA. The CDR3 is 14 residues long. The CDR3 spells CASSRGPLTDTQYF. The CDR3 DNA reads as TGTGCCAGCAGCAGGGGGCCTCTCACAGATACGCAGTATTTT.